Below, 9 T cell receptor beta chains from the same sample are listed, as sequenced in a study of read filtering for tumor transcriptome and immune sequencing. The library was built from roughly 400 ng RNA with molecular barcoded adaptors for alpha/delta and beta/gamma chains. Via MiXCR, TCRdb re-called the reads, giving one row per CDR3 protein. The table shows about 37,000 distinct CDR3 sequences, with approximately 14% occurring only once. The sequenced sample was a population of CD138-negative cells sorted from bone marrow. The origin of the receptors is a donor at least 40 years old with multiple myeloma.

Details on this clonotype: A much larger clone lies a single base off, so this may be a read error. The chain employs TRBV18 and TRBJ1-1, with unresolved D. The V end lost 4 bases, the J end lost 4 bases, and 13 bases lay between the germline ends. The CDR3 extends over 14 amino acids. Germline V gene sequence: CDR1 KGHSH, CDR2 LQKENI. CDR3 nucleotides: TGTGCCAGCTCACTATTCGGGTTAGGCACTGAAGCTTTCTTT. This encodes CASSLFGLGTEAFF.

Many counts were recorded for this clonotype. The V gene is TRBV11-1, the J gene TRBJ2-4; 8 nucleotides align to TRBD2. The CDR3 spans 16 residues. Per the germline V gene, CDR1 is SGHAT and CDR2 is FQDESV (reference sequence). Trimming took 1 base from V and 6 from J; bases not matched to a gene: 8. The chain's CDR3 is CASSLGPLTSGNIQYF. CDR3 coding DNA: TGTGCCAGCAGCTTAGGTCCTCTAACTAGCGGAAACATTCAGTACTTC.

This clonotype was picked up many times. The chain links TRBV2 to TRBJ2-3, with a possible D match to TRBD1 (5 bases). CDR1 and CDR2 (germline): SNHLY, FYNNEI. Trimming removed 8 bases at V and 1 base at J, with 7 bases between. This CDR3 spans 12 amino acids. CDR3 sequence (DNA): TGTGCCAGCGACAGAGGCACAGATACGCAGTATTTT. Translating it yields CASDRGTDTQYF.

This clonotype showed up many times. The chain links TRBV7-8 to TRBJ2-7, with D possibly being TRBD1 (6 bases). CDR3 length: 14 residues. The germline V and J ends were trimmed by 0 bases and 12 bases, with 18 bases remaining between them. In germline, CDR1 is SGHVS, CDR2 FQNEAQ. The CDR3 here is CASSLATTQGGLYF. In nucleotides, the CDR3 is TGTGCCAGCAGCTTAGCTACGACACAGGGCGGTCTGTACTTC.

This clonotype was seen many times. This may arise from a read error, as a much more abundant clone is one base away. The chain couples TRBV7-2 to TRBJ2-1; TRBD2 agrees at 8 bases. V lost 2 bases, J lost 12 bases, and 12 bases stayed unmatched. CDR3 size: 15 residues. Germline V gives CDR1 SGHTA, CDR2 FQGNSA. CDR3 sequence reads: CASSLSAVAGYGQFF. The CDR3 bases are TGTGCCAGCAGCTTATCAGCGGTAGCGGGGTATGGGCAGTTCTTC.

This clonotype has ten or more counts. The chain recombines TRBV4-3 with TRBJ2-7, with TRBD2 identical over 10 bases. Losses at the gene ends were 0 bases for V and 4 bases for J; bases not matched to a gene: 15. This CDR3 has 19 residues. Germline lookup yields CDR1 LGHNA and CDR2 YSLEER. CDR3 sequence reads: CASSQEVRTSGSRGYEQYF. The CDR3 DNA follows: TGCGCCAGCAGCCAAGAAGTCCGGACTAGCGGCTCGAGGGGGTACGAGCAGTACTTC.

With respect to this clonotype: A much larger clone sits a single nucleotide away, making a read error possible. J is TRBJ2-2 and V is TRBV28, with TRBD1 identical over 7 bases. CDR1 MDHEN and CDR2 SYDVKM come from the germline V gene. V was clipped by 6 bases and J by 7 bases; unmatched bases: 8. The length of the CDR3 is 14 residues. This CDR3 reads CASRETGTVGELFF. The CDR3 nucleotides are TGTGCCAGCAGGGAGACAGGGACGGTCGGGGAGCTGTTTTTT. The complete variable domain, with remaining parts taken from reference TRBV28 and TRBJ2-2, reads DVKVTQSSRYLVKRTGEKVFLECVQDMDHENMFWYRQDPGLGLRLIYFSYDVKMKEKGDIPEGYSVSREKKERFSLILESASTNQTSMYLCASRETGTVGELFFGEGSRLTVL.

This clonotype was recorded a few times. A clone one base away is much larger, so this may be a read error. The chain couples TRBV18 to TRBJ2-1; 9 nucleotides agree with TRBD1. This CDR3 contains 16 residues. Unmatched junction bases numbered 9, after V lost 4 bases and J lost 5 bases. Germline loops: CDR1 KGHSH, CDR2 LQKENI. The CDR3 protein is CASSLLDRGSHNEQFF. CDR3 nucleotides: TGTGCCAGCTCACTCCTGGACAGGGGCAGCCACAATGAGCAGTTCTTC. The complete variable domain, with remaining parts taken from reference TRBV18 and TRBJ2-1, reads NAGVMQNPRHLVRRRGQEARLRCSPMKGHSHVYWYRQLPEEGLKFMVYLQKENIIDESGMPKERFSAEFPKEGPSILRIQQVVRGDSAAYFCASSLLDRGSHNEQFFGPGTRLTVL.

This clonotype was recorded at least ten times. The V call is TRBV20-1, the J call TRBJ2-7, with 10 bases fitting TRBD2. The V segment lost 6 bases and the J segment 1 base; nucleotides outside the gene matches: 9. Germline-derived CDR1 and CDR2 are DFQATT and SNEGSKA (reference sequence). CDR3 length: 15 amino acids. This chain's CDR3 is CSAQPRTSGSYEQYF. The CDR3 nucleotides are TGCAGTGCCCAGCCCCGGACTAGCGGATCCTACGAGCAGTACTTC.